One and the same sample provided the 8 T cell receptor beta chains below, sequenced in a study of OX40 agonist ivuxolimab in advanced cancers. TCRdb keeps only in-frame clones here, not all; method: immunoSEQ multiplex PCR. This sample has over 70,000 clones, with roughly nine tenths found just once. This specimen was CD4+ or CD8+ T cells sorted from blood, taken in a trial of the OX40 agonist ivuxolimab. The receptors were sampled from an adult with an advanced solid tumor such as melanoma, head and neck, liver or kidney cancer.

The CDR3 reads CASSRAGVVYGYTF. The CDR3 region has the DNA TGTGCCAGCAGTCGGGCAGGGGTCGTCTATGGCTACACCTTC. This rearrangement joins TRBV28 to TRBJ1-2; possibly TRBD1 for D (6 bases). V lost 5 bases and J 4 bases, leaving 14 bases between the germline ends. The CDR3 has 14 residues. Germline V gene sequence: CDR1 MDHEN, CDR2 SYDVKM.

This clone was seen once. The chain uses TRBV11-3 and TRBJ1-1; D is perhaps TRBD1 (6 bases). The V gene's germline CDR1 is SGHNT and CDR2 YENEEA. This CDR3 is built from 13 residues. The V end was cut by 3 bases, the J end by 5 bases, with 10 bases between. The CDR3 loop is CASSFDRQTEAFF. The CDR3 region has the DNA TGTGCCAGCAGCTTCGACAGGCAGACTGAAGCTTTCTTT.

The genes are TRBV7-2 and TRBJ1-4; TRBD1 agrees at 7 bases. V was clipped by 2 bases and J by 0 bases; unmatched bases: 6. The CDR3 length is 17 residues. Germline loops: CDR1 SGHTA, CDR2 FQGNSA. CDR3 region: CASSLRDSPATNEKLFF. In nucleotides, the CDR3 is TGTGCCAGCAGCTTACGGGACAGTCCCGCAACTAATGAAAAACTGTTTTTT.

As to this clone: Its ends do not fully match the called genes, so a read error is possible. The rearrangement links TRBV9 to TRBJ2-7, with D unclear. Germline lookup yields CDR1 SGDLS and CDR2 YYNGEE. The CDR3 is 15 amino acids. CDR3 loop: CASSVNTLASHEQYF. DNA for the CDR3: TGTGCCAGCAGCGTTAACACCTTGGCCTCCCACGAGCAGTACTTC. The variable domain in full, with the rest retrieved from reference TRBV9 and TRBJ2-7, is DSGVTQTPKHLITATGQRVTLRCSPRSGDLSVYWYQQSLDQGLQFLIQYYNGEERAKGNILERFSAQQFPDLHSELNLSSLELGDSALYFCASSVNTLASHEQYFGPGTRLTVT.

The J gene is TRBJ2-1, the V gene TRBV27, with a tentative D call TRBD2 (6 bases). V gave up 6 bases and J gave up 4 bases, with 16 bases separating them. Germline loops: CDR1 MNHEY, CDR2 SMNVEV (reference sequence). The CDR3 is made up of 15 amino acids. CDR3 amino acids: CASRTLGGSYNEQFF. The CDR3 nucleotides are TGTGCCAGCAGGACGCTTGGAGGGTCATACAATGAGCAGTTCTTC.

CDR3 coding DNA: TGTGCCAGCAGCCAAAAAGGGACCCCCAATCAGCCCCAGCATTTT. Translated, it gives CASSQKGTPNQPQHF. This chain uses TRBV14 with TRBJ1-5; D perhaps matches TRBD1 (5 bases). V was trimmed by 2 bases and J by 3 bases, leaving 11 bases between them. The germline gives CDR1 SGHDN, CDR2 FVKESK. This CDR3 is 15 amino acids long.

This chain uses TRBV15 with TRBJ1-2, with 8 bases fitting TRBD1. In germline, CDR1 is LNHNV, CDR2 YYDKDF (reference sequence). The CDR3 is 14 residues long. V gave up 0 bases and J gave up 8 bases; unmatched junction bases: 5. CDR3 DNA sequence: TGTGCCACCAGCAGAGAACGGACAGGGTTCGGCTACACCTTC. Translating it yields CATSRERTGFGYTF.

The chain joins TRBV28 to TRBJ2-3; 12 bases agree with TRBD2. V was pared by 3 bases and J by 3 bases, with 4 bases of the junction left unmatched. CDR1 and CDR2 from the germline V gene are MDHEN and SYDVKM. The CDR3 runs to 16 residues. The CDR3, as DNA: TGTGCCAGCAGTTTGGGGGGGACTAGCGGGACAGATACGCAGTATTTT. Its protein is CASSLGGTSGTDTQYF.